The sequence of this T cell receptor beta chain was determined in a study of regulatory T cells in long-lasting Graves disease (dated by TCRdb to the early 2020s). Turning to the overall study: Patients with newly diagnosed Graves' disease had been on antithyroid drugs for under 3 months. Patients with persistent Graves' disease were compared with patients with newly diagnosed Graves' disease using TCR sequencing and RNA sequencing of peripheral blood. The study took place in China and was registered as a clinical trial. TCR sequencing covered around 13 persistent and approximately 20 newly diagnosed Graves' disease patients, around 35 samples in total. What the study reported, not specific to this receptor: Only the TCR beta chain was sequenced and analyzed. Patients with persistent disease shared more public clonotypes (approximately 2,500) than newly diagnosed patients did (more than 900). TRBV28, TRBJ1-2 and TRBJ2-5 were preferentially used in persistent disease, while TRBV20-1 and TRBJ2-1 were favored in newly diagnosed disease. The study examined only peripheral blood because the primary lesion, thyroid tissue, could not be accessed. Compared with newly diagnosed patients, patients with persistent Graves' disease had lower TCR Shannon entropy and fewer highly expanded clones, which suggests clonal expansion. The authors noted that the small sample size was a limitation that may lower accuracy.

CDR1 SGHTA and CDR2 FQGTGA are derived from the germline V gene. From its cysteine to its phenylalanine, the CDR3 spans 14 amino acids. Of all the DNA, just the CDR3 is kept, 42 bases in frame from base 1. Here V drops 7 bases and J drops 3 bases, and the junction holds 9 bases not matched to any gene. Details on this clonotype: Its specific antigen is unknown. No clone much larger than this one lies a single base away; base qualities are absent.

Receptor libraries were prepared by multiplex PCR. Sequenced using an Illumina HiSeq 4000. To build TCR beta libraries, CDR3 regions were amplified by Arm-PCR using iRepertoire HTBI primers. Before sequencing, the PCR products went through gel purification. The source study handled its data this way. Gene usage analysis of CDR3 amino acid clonotypes used the approximately 62 TRBV and more than 13 TRBJ segments found across samples. COPE and FqMerger were used to merge the filtered high-quality paired reads into contigs. BLAST was used to align contigs to the IMGT TRBV, TRBD and TRBJ reference genes, and CDR3 was defined following IMGT. Any clonotype with a frequency above 0.1% was classified as a highly expanded clone. Shannon entropy served as the measure of repertoire diversity, while the Gini coefficient captured V-J evenness. A clonotype found in more than one individual was treated as public. TCRdb passed the public sequencing reads through fastp at Q25 and MiXCR, retaining productive beta sequences. Rows merge per CDR3 protein into single entries with the most common DNA and genes. The V and J calls come from TCRdb's annotation, not from the publication. This sample holds 250,000 or so distinct CDR3 sequences; around 21% were observed only once. Approximately 13% of the sample goes to the ten largest clones.

The time point label of this sample denotes: newly diagnosed GD, antithyroid drugs for less than 3 months. RNA was extracted from PBMCs in TRIzol for both TCR sequencing and RNA sequencing. Graves' disease was diagnosed according to American Thyroid Association guidelines. Patients were recruited from an endocrinology department in Xi'an, China. Each patient gave 7.5 to 10 milliliters of peripheral blood, collected in an EDTA anticoagulant tube. Ficoll Paque Plus density gradient separation was used to isolate PBMCs, and no additional T cell sorting was done. An Agilent 2100 Bioanalyzer and agarose gel were used to check RNA quality, while a NanoDrop 2000 measured RNA concentration.

The rearranged segments are TRBV7-3 and TRBJ2-7, and TRBD1 aligns with 7 junction nucleotides. This receptor was taken from a female donor with Graves disease. The starting material was peripheral blood mononuclear cells (PBMCs), obtained at new diagnosis, from a patient treated with antithyroid drugs. The nucleotide sequence reads TGTGCCAGCAATCTACAGGGGCCTATCTACGAGCAGTACTTC. The encoded protein is CASNLQGPIYEQYF.